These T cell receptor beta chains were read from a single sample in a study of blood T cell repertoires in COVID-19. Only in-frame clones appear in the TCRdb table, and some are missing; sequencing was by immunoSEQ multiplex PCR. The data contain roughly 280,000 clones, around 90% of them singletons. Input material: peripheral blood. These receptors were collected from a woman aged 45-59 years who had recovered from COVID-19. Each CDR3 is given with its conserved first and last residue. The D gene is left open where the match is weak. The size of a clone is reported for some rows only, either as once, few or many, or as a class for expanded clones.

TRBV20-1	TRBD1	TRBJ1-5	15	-	TGCAGTGCTAGTGGTAGACAGGGCCTTAATCAGCCCCAGCATTTT	CSASGRQGLNQPQHF
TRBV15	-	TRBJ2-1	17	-	TGTGCCACCAGAGACAGAGACTTCTCGAGCTCCTACAATGAGCAGTTCTTC	CATRDRDFSSSYNEQFF
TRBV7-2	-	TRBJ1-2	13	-	TGTGCCAGCAGCCCAAGCGGGGGATTGGGCTACACCTTC	CASSPSGGLGYTF
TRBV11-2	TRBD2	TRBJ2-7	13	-	TGTGCCAGCACAATAGCGGGAGCCCACGAGCAGTACTTC	CASTIAGAHEQYF
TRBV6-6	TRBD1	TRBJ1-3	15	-	TGTGCCAGCAGCTCCAGGGGGCCCTCTGGAAACACCATATATTTT	CASSSRGPSGNTIYF
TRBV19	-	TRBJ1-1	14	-	TGTGCCAGTAGTCCCGAAAGGAGACTGACTGAAGCTTTCTTT	CASSPERRLTEAFF
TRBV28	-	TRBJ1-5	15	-	TGTGCCAGCACCCCGAGGCCAGCCCCCAATCAGCCCCAGCATTTT	CASTPRPAPNQPQHF
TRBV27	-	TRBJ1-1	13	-	TGTGCCAGCAGTTTAAGGACAGACACTGAAGCTTTCTTT	CASSLRTDTEAFF
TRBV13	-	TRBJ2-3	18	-	TGTGCCAGCAGCCCCCTCGCGCGCAGGTCAATTAGCACAGATACGCAGTATTTT	CASSPLARRSISTDTQYF
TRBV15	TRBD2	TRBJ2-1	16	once	TGTGCCACCAGCAGACTCGGGCGGGGGGGCCAGAATGAGCAGTTCTTC	CATSRLGRGGQNEQFF